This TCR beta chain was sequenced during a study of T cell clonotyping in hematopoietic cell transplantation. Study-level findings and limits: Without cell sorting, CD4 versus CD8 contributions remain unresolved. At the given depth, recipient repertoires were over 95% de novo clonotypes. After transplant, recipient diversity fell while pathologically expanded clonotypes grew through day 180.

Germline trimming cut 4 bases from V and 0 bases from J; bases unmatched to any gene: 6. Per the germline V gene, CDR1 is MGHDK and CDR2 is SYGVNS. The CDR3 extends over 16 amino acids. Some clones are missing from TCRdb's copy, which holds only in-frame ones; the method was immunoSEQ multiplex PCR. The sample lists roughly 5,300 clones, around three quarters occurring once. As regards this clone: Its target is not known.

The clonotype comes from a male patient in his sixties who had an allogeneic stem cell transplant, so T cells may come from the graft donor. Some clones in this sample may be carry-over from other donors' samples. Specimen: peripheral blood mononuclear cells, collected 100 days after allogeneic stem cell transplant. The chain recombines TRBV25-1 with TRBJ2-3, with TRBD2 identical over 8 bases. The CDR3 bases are TGTGCCAGCAGTGTCTTAGCGGGACCTAGCACAGATACGCAGTATTTT. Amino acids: CASSVLAGPSTDTQYF.